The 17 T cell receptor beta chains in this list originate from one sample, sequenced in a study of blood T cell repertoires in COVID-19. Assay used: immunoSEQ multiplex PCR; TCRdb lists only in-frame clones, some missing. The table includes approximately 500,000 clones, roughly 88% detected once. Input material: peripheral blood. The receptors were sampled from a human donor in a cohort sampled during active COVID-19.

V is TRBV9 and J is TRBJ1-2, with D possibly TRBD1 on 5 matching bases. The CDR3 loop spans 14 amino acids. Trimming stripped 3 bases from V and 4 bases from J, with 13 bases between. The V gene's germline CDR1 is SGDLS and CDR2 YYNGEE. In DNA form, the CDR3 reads TGTGCCAGCAGCGAACAGGCTCGCGGCTATGGCTACACCTTC. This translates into CASSEQARGYGYTF.

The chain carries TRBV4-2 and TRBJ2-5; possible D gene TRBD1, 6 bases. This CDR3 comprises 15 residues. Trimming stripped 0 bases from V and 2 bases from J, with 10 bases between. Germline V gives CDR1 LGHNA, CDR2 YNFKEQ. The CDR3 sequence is CASSQDQDSQETQYF. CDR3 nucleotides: TGTGCCAGCAGCCAAGACCAGGACAGTCAAGAGACCCAGTACTTC.

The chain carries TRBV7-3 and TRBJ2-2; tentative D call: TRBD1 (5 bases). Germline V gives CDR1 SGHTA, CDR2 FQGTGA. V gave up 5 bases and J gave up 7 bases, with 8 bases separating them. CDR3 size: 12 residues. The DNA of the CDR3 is TGTGCCAGCAGCCCAGGGTTCGGGGAGCTGTTTTTT. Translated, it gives CASSPGFGELFF. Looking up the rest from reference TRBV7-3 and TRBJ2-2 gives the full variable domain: GAGVSQTPSNKVTEKGKYVELRCDPISGHTALYWYRQSLGQGPEFLIYFQGTGAADDSGLPNDRFFAVRPEGSVSTLKIQRTERGDSAVYLCASSPGFGELFFGEGSRLTVL.

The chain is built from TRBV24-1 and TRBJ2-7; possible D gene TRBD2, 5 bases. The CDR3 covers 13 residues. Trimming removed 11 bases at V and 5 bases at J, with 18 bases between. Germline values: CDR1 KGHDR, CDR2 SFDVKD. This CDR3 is CAIPPRVGNEQYF. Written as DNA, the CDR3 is TGTGCCATCCCCCCGCGGGTTGGCAACGAGCAGTACTTC.

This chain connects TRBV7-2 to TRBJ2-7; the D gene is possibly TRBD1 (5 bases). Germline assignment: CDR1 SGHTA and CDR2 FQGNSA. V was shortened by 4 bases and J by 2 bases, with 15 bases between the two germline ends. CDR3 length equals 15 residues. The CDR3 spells CASSSRPTEAYEQYF. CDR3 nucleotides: TGTGCCAGCAGCTCCAGACCGACAGAAGCCTACGAGCAGTACTTC.

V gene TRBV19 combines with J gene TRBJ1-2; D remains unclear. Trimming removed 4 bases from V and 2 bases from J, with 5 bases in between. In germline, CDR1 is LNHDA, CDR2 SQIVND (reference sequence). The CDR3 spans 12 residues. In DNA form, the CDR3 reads TGTGCCAGTAGTACCCTGAACTATGGCTACACCTTC. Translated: CASSTLNYGYTF.

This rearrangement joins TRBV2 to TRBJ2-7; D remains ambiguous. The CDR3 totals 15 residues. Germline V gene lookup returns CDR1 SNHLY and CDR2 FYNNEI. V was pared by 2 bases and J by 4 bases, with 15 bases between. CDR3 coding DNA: TGTGCCAGCAGTGAAACTTTGGAGCCTCCATACGAGCAGTACTTC. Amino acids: CASSETLEPPYEQYF.

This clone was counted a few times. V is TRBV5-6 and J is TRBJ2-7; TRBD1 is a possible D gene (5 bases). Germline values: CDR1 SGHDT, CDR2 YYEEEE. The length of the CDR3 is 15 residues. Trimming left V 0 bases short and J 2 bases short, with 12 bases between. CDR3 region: CASSLGTPTAYEQYF. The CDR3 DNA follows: TGTGCCAGCAGCTTGGGGACACCGACTGCCTACGAGCAGTACTTC.

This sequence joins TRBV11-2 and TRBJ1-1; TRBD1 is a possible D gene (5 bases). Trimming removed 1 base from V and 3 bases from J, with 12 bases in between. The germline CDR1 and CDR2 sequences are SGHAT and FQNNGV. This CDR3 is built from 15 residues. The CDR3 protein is CASSLVRGMDTEAFF. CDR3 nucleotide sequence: TGTGCCAGCAGCTTAGTTAGGGGTATGGACACTGAAGCTTTCTTT.

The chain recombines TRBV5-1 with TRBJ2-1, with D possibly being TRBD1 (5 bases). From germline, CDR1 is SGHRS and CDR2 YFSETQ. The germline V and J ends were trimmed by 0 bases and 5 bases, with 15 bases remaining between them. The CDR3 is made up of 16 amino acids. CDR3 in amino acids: CASSLVWGAVNNEQFF. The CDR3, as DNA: TGCGCCAGCAGCTTGGTATGGGGCGCAGTCAACAATGAGCAGTTCTTC. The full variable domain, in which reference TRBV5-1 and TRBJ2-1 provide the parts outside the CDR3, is KAGVTQTPRYLIKTRGQQVTLSCSPISGHRSVSWYQQTPGQGLQFLFEYFSETQRNKGNFPGRFSGRQFSNSRSEMNVSTLELGDSALYLCASSLVWGAVNNEQFFGPGTRLTVL.

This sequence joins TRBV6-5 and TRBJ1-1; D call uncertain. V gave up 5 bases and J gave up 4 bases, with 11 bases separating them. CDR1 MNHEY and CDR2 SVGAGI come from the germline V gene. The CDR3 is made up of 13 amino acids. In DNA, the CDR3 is TGTGCCAGCAGTCGCCCGGGTTCCACTGAAGCTTTCTTT. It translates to CASSRPGSTEAFF.

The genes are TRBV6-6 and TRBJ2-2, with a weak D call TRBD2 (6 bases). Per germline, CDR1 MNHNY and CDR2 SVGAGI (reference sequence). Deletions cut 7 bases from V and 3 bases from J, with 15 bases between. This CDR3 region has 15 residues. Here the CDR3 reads CASTRDSGDTGELFF. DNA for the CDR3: TGTGCCAGCACCCGGGATAGCGGAGACACCGGGGAGCTGTTTTTT.

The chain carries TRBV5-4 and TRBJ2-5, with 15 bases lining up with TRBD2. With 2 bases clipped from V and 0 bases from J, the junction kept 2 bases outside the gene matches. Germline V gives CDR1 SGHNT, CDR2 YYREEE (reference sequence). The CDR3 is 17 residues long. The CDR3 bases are TGTGCCAGCAGCTTTGGGACTAGCGGGAGGAACCAAGAGACCCAGTACTTC. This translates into CASSFGTSGRNQETQYF.

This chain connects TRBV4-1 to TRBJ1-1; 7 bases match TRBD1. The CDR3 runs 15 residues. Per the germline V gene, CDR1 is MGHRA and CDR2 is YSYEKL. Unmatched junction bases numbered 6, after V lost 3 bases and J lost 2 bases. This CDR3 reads CASSHWTGPNTEAFF. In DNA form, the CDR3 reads TGCGCCAGCAGCCACTGGACAGGACCCAACACTGAAGCTTTCTTT.

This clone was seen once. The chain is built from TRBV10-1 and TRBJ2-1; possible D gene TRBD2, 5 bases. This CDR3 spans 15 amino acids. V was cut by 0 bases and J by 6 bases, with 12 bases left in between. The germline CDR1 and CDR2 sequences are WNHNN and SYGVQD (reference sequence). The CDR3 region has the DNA TGCGCCAGCAGTGAGTCAAGGACTGAGATCAATGAGCAGTTCTTC. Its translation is CASSESRTEINEQFF.

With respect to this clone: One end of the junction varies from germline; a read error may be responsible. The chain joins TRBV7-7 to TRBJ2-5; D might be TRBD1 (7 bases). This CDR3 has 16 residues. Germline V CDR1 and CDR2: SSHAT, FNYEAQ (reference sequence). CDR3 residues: CASSLGGTAGGETQYF. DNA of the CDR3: TGTGCTAGCAGCTTAGGGGGGACAGCAGGGGGAGAGACCCAGTACTTC. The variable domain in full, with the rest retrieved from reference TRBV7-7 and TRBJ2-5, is GAGVSQSPRYKVTKRGQDVTLRCDPISSHATLYWYQQALGQGPEFLTYFNYEAQPDKSGLPSDRFSAERPEGSISTLTIQRTEQRDSAMYRCASSLGGTAGGETQYFGPGTRLLVL.

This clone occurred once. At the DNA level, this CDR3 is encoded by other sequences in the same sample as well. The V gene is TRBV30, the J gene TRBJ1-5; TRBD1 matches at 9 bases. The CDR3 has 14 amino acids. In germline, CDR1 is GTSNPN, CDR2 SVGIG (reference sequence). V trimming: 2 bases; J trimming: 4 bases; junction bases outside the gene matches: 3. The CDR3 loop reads CAWSQGQGNQPQHF. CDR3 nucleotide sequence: TGTGCCTGGAGTCAGGGACAGGGAAATCAGCCCCAGCATTTT.